The subject of this entry is one T cell receptor (beta chain). These data come from a study of blood T cell repertoires in COVID-19. V was clipped by 4 bases and J by 5 bases, with 15 bases between them. The CDR3 extends over 14 amino acids. Germline CDR1 reads SGDLS; CDR2 reads YYNGEE. Sequencing used immunoSEQ multiplex PCR; TCRdb keeps in-frame clones, though not all of them. The sample holds hundreds of thousands of clones; 70% to 90% are singletons and the top ten take 1.4%. The chain uses TRBV9 and TRBJ1-1, with TRBD1 as a possible D gene (5 bases). The material sequenced was peripheral blood. The TCR sequence derives from a woman under 40 with active or convalescent COVID-19. The CDR3 loop reads CASSPVGGGTEAFF. The CDR3 nucleotides are TGTGCCAGCAGCCCTGTGGGGGGTGGAACTGAAGCTTTCTTT.